This TCR beta chain was sequenced for a study of T cell responses to AZD1222 COVID-19 vaccine. The germline gives CDR1 SGHAT, CDR2 FQNNGV. This CDR3 region has 16 residues. Trimming stripped 4 bases from V and 4 bases from J, with 20 bases between. Produced via immunoSEQ multiplex PCR; TCRdb's table is partial and in-frame only. The sample contains about 96,000 clones, roughly nine tenths of which appear only once. The chain employs TRBV11-2 and TRBJ2-7; perhaps TRBD2 as D (5 bases). Sequenced here: peripheral blood, sampled on day 0 of AZD1222 vaccination. This receptor was obtained from an adult in good health. CDR3: CASSCLRDPGPYEQYF. Here the CDR3 DNA reads TGTGCCAGCAGCTGCCTCCGGGATCCTGGGCCATACGAGCAGTACTTC.